This T cell receptor beta chain is from a study of naive and memory T cell subsets. This clonotype was detected only a few times. Its target is not known. V was pared by 4 bases and J by 4 bases, with 0 bases between. Looked up from germline, CDR1 is MDHEN and CDR2 is SYDVKM. The CDR3 runs to 10 residues. Both TRBC1 and TRBC2 were covered by a beta constant-region primer of two equimolar oligonucleotides. A 12-nucleotide UMI and the SP2 primer were added to the cDNA 3' end by oligonucleotide ligation. MiXCR was run by TCRdb on the UMI-ligation and nested PCR reads, yielding one entry per CDR3 protein. Among 140,000 to 150,000 distinct CDR3 sequences listed, over 15% were seen once. Study-wide points: The power law exponent of TCR abundance differed between naive and memory cells. Over 90% of naive TCR sequences appeared only once, unlike memory subsets. Diversity fell and Gini index rose from naive through CM, EM, EMRA.

The chain employs TRBV28 and TRBJ2-3; D remains unclear. This TCR came from a human donor in good health. The material sequenced was naive CD4+ T cells from blood. CDR3 protein: CASSSDTQYF. CDR3 nucleotides: TGTGCCAGCAGTTCAGATACGCAGTATTTT.